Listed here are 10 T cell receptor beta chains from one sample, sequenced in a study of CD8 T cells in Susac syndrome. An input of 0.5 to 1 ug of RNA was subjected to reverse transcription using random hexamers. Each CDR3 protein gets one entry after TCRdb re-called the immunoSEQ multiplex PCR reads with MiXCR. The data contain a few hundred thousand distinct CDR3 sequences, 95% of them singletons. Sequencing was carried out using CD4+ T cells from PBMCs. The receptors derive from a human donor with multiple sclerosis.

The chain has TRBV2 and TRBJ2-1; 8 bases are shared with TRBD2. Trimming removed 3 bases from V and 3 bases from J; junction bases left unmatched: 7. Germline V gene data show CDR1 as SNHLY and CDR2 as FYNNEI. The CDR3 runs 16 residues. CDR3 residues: CASSDRAGANYNEQFF. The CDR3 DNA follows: TGTGCCAGCAGTGATCGAGCGGGGGCTAACTACAATGAGCAGTTCTTC.

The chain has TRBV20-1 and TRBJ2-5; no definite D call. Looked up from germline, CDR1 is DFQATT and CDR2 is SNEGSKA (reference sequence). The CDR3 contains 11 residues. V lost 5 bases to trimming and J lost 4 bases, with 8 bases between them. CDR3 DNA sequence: TGCAGTGCTTTCGGCGGAGAGACCCAGTACTTC. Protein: CSAFGGETQYF.

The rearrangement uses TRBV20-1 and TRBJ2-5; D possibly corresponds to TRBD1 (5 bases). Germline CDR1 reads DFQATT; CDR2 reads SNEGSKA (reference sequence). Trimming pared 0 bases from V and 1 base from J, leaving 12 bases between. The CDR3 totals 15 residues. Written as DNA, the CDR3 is TGCAGTGCTAGAGAACCCCAGGGAACCCAAGAGACCCAGTACTTC. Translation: CSAREPQGTQETQYF.

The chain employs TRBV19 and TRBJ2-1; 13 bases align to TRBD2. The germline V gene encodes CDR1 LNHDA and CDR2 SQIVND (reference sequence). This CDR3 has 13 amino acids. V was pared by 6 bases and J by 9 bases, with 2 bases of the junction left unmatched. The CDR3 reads CASRTSGGIEQFF. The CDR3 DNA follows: TGTGCCAGTAGGACTAGCGGGGGGATTGAGCAGTTCTTC.

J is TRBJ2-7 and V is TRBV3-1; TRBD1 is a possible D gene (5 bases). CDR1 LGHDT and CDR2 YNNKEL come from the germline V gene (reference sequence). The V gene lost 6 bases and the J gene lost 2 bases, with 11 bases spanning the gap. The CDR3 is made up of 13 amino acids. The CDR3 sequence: CASRKGATYEQYF. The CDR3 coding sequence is TGTGCCAGCAGGAAAGGGGCCACCTACGAGCAGTACTTC.

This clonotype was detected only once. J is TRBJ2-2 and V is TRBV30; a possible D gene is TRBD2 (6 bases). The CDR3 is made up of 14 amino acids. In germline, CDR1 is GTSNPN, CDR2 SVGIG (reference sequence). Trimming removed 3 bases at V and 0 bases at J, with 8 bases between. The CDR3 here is CAWRRGANTGELFF. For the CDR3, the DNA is TGTGCCTGGAGGCGGGGAGCGAACACCGGGGAGCTGTTTTTT.

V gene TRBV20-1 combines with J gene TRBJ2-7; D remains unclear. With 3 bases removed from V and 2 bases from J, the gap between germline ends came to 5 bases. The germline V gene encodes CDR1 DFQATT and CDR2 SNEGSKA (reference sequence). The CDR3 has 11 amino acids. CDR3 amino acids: CSASSPYEQYF. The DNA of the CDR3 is TGCAGTGCTAGCTCTCCCTACGAGCAGTACTTC.

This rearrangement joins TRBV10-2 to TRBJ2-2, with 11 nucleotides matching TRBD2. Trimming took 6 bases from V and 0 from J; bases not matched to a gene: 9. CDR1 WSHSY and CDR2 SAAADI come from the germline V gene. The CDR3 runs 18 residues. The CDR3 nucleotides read TGCGCCAGCAGACCAGGGACTAGCGGAGTCGCGAACACCGGGGAGCTGTTTTTT. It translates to CASRPGTSGVANTGELFF.

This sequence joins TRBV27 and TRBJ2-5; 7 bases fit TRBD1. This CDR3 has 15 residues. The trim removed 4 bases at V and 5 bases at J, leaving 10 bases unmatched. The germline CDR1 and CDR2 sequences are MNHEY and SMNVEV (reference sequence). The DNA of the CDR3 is TGTGCCAGCAGTTCGCGACAGGGCCTGAGCGAGACCCAGTACTTC. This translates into CASSSRQGLSETQYF.

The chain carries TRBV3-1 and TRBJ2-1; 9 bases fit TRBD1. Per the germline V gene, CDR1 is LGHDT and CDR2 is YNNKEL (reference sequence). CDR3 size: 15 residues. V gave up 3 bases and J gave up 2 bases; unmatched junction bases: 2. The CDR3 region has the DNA TGTGCCAGCAGCCACCGGGACAGGGCCTACAATGAGCAGTTCTTC. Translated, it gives CASSHRDRAYNEQFF.